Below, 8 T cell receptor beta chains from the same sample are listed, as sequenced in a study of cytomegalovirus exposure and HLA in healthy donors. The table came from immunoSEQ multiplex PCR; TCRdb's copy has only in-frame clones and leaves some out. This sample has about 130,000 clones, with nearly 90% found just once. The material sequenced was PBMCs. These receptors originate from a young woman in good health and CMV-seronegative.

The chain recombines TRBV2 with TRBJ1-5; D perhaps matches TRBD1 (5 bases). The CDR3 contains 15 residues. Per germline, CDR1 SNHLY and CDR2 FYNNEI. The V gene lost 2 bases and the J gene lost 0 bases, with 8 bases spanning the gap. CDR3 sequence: CASSETGNSNQPQHF. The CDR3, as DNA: TGTGCCAGCAGTGAAACAGGAAATAGCAATCAGCCCCAGCATTTT.

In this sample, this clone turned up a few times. The CDR3 sequence is CASSESGGLGYEQYF. CDR3 DNA sequence: TGTGCCAGCAGTGAGTCGGGGGGGCTGGGCTACGAGCAGTACTTC. The chain carries TRBV2 and TRBJ2-7; TRBD2 aligns across 8 bases. V lost 3 bases, J lost 3 bases, and 7 bases stayed unmatched. In germline, CDR1 is SNHLY, CDR2 FYNNEI. The CDR3 has 15 residues.

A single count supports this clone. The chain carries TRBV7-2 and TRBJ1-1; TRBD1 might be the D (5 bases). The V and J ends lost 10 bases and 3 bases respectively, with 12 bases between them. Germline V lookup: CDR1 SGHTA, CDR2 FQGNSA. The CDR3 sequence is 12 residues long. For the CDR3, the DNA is TGTGCCATCGACAGATCCCACACTGAAGCTTTCTTT. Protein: CAIDRSHTEAFF.

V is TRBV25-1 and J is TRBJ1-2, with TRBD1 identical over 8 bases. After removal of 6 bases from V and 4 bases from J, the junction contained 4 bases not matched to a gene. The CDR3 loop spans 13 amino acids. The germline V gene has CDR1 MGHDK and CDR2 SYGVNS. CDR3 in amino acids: CASRAGGVYGYTF. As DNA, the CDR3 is TGTGCCAGCAGGGCAGGGGGCGTCTATGGCTACACCTTC.

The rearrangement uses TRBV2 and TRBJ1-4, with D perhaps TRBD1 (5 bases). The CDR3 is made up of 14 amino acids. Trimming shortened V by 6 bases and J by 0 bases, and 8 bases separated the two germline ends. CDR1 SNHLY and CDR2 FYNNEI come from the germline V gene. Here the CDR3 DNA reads TGTGCCAGCAGCGGACAAACAACTAATGAAAAACTGTTTTTT. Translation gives CASSGQTTNEKLFF.

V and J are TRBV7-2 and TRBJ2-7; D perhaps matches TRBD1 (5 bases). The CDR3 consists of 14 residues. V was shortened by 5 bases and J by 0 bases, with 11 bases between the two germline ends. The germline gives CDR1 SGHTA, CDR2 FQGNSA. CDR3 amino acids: CASSRAGISYEQYF. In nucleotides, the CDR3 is TGTGCCAGCAGCAGAGCAGGGATCTCCTACGAGCAGTACTTC. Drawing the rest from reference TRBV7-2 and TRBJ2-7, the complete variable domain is GAGVSQSPSNKVTEKGKDVELRCDPISGHTALYWYRQSLGQGLEFLIYFQGNSAPDKSGLPSDRFSAERTGGSVSTLTIQRTQQEDSAVYLCASSRAGISYEQYFGPGTRLTVT.

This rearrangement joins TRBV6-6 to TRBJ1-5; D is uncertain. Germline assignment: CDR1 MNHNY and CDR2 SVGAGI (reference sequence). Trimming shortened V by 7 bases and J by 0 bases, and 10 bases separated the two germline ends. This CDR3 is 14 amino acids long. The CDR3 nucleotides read TGTGCCAGCAACCGACGCGGTAGCAATCAGCCCCAGCATTTT. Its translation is CASNRRGSNQPQHF.

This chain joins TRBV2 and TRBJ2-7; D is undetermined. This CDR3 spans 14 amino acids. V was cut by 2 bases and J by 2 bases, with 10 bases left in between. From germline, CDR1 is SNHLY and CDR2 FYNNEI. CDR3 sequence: CASSESSVAYEQYF. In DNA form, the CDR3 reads TGTGCCAGCAGTGAATCGTCCGTTGCCTACGAGCAGTACTTC.